The 24 T cell receptor beta chains below come from one sample, sequenced in a study of T cells in Graves' hyperthyroidism and ophthalmopathy. There were TCR beta CDR3 regions amplified from RNA transcripts. Researchers ran a first-round RT-PCR on the TCR CDR3 using the HTBI primer set. TCRdb recomputed calls from the multiplex PCR reads with MiXCR, one row per CDR3 protein. The sample includes around 380,000 distinct CDR3 sequences, roughly 13% of them seen just once. The sequenced sample was blood. Source of these receptors: a young man with Graves' hyperthyroidism that later progressed to Graves' ophthalmopathy.

In this sample, this clonotype turned up many times. The J gene is TRBJ2-3, the V gene TRBV11-2, with a possible D match to TRBD1 (6 bases). V lost 3 bases, J lost 6 bases, and 13 bases lay in between. Germline V gene data show CDR1 as SGHAT and CDR2 as FQNNGV. The CDR3 is made up of 14 amino acids. CDR3 sequence (DNA): TGTGCCAGCAGCTTCCCACAGGGAAGGGATACGCAGTATTTT. Translated: CASSFPQGRDTQYF. Full variable domain (rest looked up from reference TRBV11-2 and TRBJ2-3): EAGVAQSPRYKIIEKRQSVAFWCNPISGHATLYWYQQILGQGPKLLIQFQNNGVVDDSQLPKDRFSAERLKGVDSTLKIQPAKLEDSAVYLCASSFPQGRDTQYFGPGTRLTVL.

This clonotype came up many times. V gene TRBV12-3 or TRBV12-4 combines with J gene TRBJ1-5, with 7 bases fitting TRBD1. The trim removed 2 bases at V and 2 bases at J, leaving 3 bases unmatched. The CDR3 spans 15 residues. The CDR3 DNA follows: TGTGCCAGCAGTTTAAACAGGGGAGGCAATCAGCCCCAGCATTTT. Translation: CASSLNRGGNQPQHF.

This clonotype appeared a few times. The rearrangement joins TRBV6-5 to TRBJ2-7; no clear D gene. The germline V gene encodes CDR1 MNHEY and CDR2 SVGAGI. V shed 0 bases and J shed 0 bases, with 9 bases lying between them. The length of the CDR3 is 15 residues. CDR3 DNA: TGTGCCAGCAGTTACTCGCCGTTCTTCTCCTACGAGCAGTACTTC. This encodes CASSYSPFFSYEQYF.

This clonotype was seen only a few times. The chain carries TRBV7-9 and TRBJ1-2; D not resolved. Germline V lookup: CDR1 SEHNR, CDR2 FQNEAQ (reference sequence). V was cut by 6 bases and J by 5 bases, with 13 bases left in between. The CDR3 contains 13 residues. In DNA form, the CDR3 reads TGTGCCAGCAGTATTGTTGAACTTTATGGCTACACCTTC. It codes for CASSIVELYGYTF.

The genes are TRBV6-1 and TRBJ1-2, with D possibly matching TRBD1 (6 bases). V was shortened by 6 bases and J by 2 bases, with 13 bases between the two germline ends. The CDR3 extends over 14 amino acids. The V gene's germline CDR1 is MNHNS and CDR2 SASEGT. Here the CDR3 DNA reads TGTGCCAGCAGGATGGGGGACACCAACTATGGCTACACCTTC. Protein product: CASRMGDTNYGYTF.

The chain employs TRBV24-1 and TRBJ1-2; D call uncertain. Trimming cost V 5 bases and J 8 bases, with 11 bases left between them. The CDR3 length is 12 residues. Germline V gives CDR1 KGHDR, CDR2 SFDVKD. DNA of the CDR3: TGTGCCACCAGTGTCCTCAGACCGGGCTACACCTTC. Translating it yields CATSVLRPGYTF.

This clonotype was counted at least ten times. This rearrangement joins TRBV24-1 to TRBJ1-5; perhaps TRBD1 as D (5 bases). There are 15 residues in the CDR3. The V end was cut by 5 bases, the J end by 3 bases, with 13 bases between. The germline V gene encodes CDR1 KGHDR and CDR2 SFDVKD. CDR3 amino acids: CATSAPGETNQPQHF. For the CDR3, the DNA is TGTGCCACCAGTGCCCCGGGGGAAACCAATCAGCCCCAGCATTTT.

V usage is TRBV6-1 and J usage is TRBJ1-4, with D hard to call. Between the trimmed V and J ends, which lost 1 base and 1 base, there was a span of 4 bases. The germline V gene encodes CDR1 MNHNS and CDR2 SASEGT. The CDR3 is 14 residues long. CDR3 region: CASSEEGTNEKLFF. CDR3 nucleotides: TGTGCCAGCAGTGAAGAGGGAACTAATGAAAAACTGTTTTTT.

This clonotype was seen a handful of times. The rearrangement uses TRBV6-1 and TRBJ2-2; D gene unclear. CDR1 is MNHNS, CDR2 SASEGT, per germline. The V end lost 5 bases, the J end lost 6 bases, and 7 bases lay between the germline ends. This CDR3 is 12 amino acids long. The CDR3 DNA reads as TGTGCCAGCAGTTATTGGGCCGGGGAGCTGTTTTTT. It specifies CASSYWAGELFF.

This clonotype has a handful of counts. Given a much more abundant clone one base away, this may be a read error. This chain joins TRBV7-8 and TRBJ2-2, with D tentatively TRBD2 (5 bases). This CDR3 region has 13 residues. Germline-derived CDR1 and CDR2 are SGHVS and FQNEAQ. For the CDR3, the DNA is TGTGCCAGCAACTTAGCGTACACCGGGGAGCTGTTTTTT. Its translation: CASNLAYTGELFF.

The V and J genes are TRBV10-3 and TRBJ2-5; TRBD2 aligns across 15 bases. J lost 13 bases, V lost 4 bases, and 7 bases had no gene match. This CDR3 comprises 14 residues. The germline V gene encodes CDR1 ENHRY and CDR2 SYGVKD. The CDR3 here is CAISGGTSGGTRYF. The CDR3 nucleotides read TGTGCCATCAGTGGGGGGACTAGCGGGGGGACGCGGTACTTC.

The chain uses TRBV7-9 and TRBJ1-2, with a weak D call TRBD1 (6 bases). CDR1 is SEHNR and CDR2 is FQNEAQ in the germline V gene (reference sequence). The CDR3 is made up of 14 amino acids. The ends were cut back, 6 bases at V and 4 bases at J, with 15 bases in the middle. The DNA of the CDR3 is TGTGCCAGCAGTTACAGGGCAGCTTCCTATGGCTACACCTTC. Amino acids: CASSYRAASYGYTF. The full variable domain, rest sourced from reference TRBV7-9 and TRBJ1-2, is DTGVSQNPRHKITKRGQNVTFRCDPISEHNRLYWYRQTLGQGPEFLTYFQNEAQLEKSRLLSDRFSAERPKGSFSTLEIQRTEQGDSAMYLCASSYRAASYGYTFGSGTRLTVV.

This clonotype was picked up many times. The CDR3 DNA is TGTGCCAGCAGTGACCGGGCTGAGTCCAGAGGTGAAAAACTGTTTTTT. It translates to CASSDRAESRGEKLFF. The chain is built from TRBV6-1 and TRBJ1-4; D uncertain. Germline V lookup: CDR1 MNHNS, CDR2 SASEGT. This CDR3 is 16 amino acids long. V was cut by 3 bases and J by 7 bases, with 18 bases left in between.

This clonotype was counted a few times. The gene calls are TRBV12-3 or TRBV12-4 and TRBJ2-4; D unresolved. CDR3 length: 11 amino acids. V shed 8 bases and J shed 8 bases, with 10 bases lying between them. In DNA form, the CDR3 reads TGTGCCAGCGGCCGCTTAGACATTCAGTACTTC. It yields the protein CASGRLDIQYF.

This clonotype was seen at least ten times. The rearrangement links TRBV28 to TRBJ2-7, with TRBD2 matching over 10 bases. Per the germline V gene, CDR1 is MDHEN and CDR2 is SYDVKM. V dropped 1 base and J dropped 3; count of bases not matched to a gene: 9. CDR3 length: 17 amino acids. For the CDR3, the DNA is TGTGCCAGCAGTTTATCTTTGGGGGCTAGCGGGAGCTACGAGCAGTACTTC. Translating it yields CASSLSLGASGSYEQYF.

This clonotype came up many times. V usage is TRBV6-5 and J usage is TRBJ1-2, with unresolved D. The ends were cut back, 0 bases at V and 6 bases at J, with 8 bases in the middle. CDR1 MNHEY and CDR2 SVGAGI come from the germline V gene. The CDR3 extends over 13 amino acids. Here the CDR3 reads CASSYSAGDGYTF. CDR3 bases: TGTGCCAGCAGTTACTCGGCGGGAGATGGCTACACCTTC.

The table lists this clonotype with many counts. The chain uses TRBV11-2 and TRBJ2-3; D not certain. The V gene lost 3 bases and the J gene lost 1 base, with 8 bases spanning the gap. Germline CDR1 is SGHAT and CDR2 is FQNNGV. The CDR3 consists of 14 residues. The CDR3 spells CASSFTRGTDTQYF. The CDR3 region has the DNA TGTGCCAGCAGCTTCACCCGGGGCACAGATACGCAGTATTTT.

This clonotype has only a few counts. The chain uses TRBV28 and TRBJ1-4, with a possible D match to TRBD1 (6 bases). CDR3 length: 14 amino acids. CDR1 MDHEN and CDR2 SYDVKM come from the germline V gene. V was cut by 7 bases and J by 4 bases, with 13 bases left in between. CDR3 residues: CASTKDRYNEKLFF. Written as DNA, the CDR3 is TGTGCCAGCACTAAGGACAGATATAATGAAAAACTGTTTTTT.

This clonotype was picked up a small number of times. The chain uses TRBV30 and TRBJ2-1; D is undetermined. CDR1 is GTSNPN and CDR2 is SVGIG in the germline V gene (reference sequence). V lost 4 bases and J 4 bases, leaving 20 bases between the germline ends. The CDR3 contains 16 residues. The CDR3 protein is CAWTASTSFDYNEQFF. The CDR3 nucleotides are TGTGCCTGGACTGCCTCTACATCGTTCGATTACAATGAGCAGTTCTTC.

This clonotype was counted ten times or more. The J gene is TRBJ1-2, the V gene TRBV6-1; no clear D gene. Germline loops: CDR1 MNHNS, CDR2 SASEGT. The V gene lost 5 bases and the J gene lost 4 bases, with 11 bases spanning the gap. This CDR3 is built from 13 residues. CDR3 coding DNA: TGTGCCAGCAGTCCTAGAACCCCCTATGGCTACACCTTC. Residues: CASSPRTPYGYTF.

This chain uses TRBV6-1 with TRBJ2-2, with TRBD2 matching 8 bases. The germline V gene has CDR1 MNHNS and CDR2 SASEGT. J gave up 7 bases and V 6 bases, and 19 bases lay outside the gene matches. This CDR3 spans 18 amino acids. The CDR3 DNA reads as TGTGCCAGCAGCCCCAAGGCCCTAACGGGGGGGCCTAACGGGGAGCTGTTTTTT. This encodes CASSPKALTGGPNGELFF.

A few counts support this clonotype. The rearrangement joins TRBV5-6 to TRBJ2-7, with D perhaps matching TRBD1 or TRBD2 (5 bases each). The length of the CDR3 is 14 residues. V was pared by 1 base and J by 1 base, with 9 bases between. Looked up from germline, CDR1 is SGHDT and CDR2 is YYEEEE. DNA for the CDR3: TGTGCCAGCAGCTTGACGGGGCAATCCTACGAGCAGTACTTC. Translated: CASSLTGQSYEQYF.

The table lists this clonotype with a few counts. V is TRBV12-3 or TRBV12-4 and J is TRBJ2-1; perhaps TRBD1 as D (5 bases). The CDR3 runs to 14 residues. Trimming shortened V by 5 bases and J by 8 bases, and 16 bases separated the two germline ends. CDR3 DNA: TGTGCCAGCAGTCCAAGACATGGGGCCCATGAGCAGTTCTTC. It yields the protein CASSPRHGAHEQFF.

This clonotype has more than one count but fewer than ten. The V call is TRBV2, the J call TRBJ2-5, with 8 bases fitting TRBD1. Trimming removed 5 bases from V and 10 bases from J; junction bases left unmatched: 12. There are 14 residues in the CDR3. Germline V lookup: CDR1 SNHLY, CDR2 FYNNEI. CDR3 sequence: CASSNGDRPWGQYF. CDR3 bases: TGTGCCAGCAGTAATGGGGACAGGCCGTGGGGCCAGTACTTC.